Listed below are T cell receptor beta chains from one sample, sequenced in a study of cytotoxic CD8 clonotypes in ibrutinib-treated CLL. The table came from immunoSEQ multiplex PCR; TCRdb's copy has only in-frame clones and leaves some out. The sample lists about 200,000 clones, about two thirds occurring once. The input for sequencing was PBMCs, taken after 24 months of ibrutinib treatment. The receptors derive from a human donor with chronic lymphocytic leukemia. Both conserved end residues are part of each CDR3. Fields, in order: J gene, V gene, CDR3 protein.

J gene: TRBJ2-1; V gene: TRBV4-3; CDR3 protein: CASSQDGTGEQFF
J gene: TRBJ2-3; V gene: TRBV4-2; CDR3 protein: CASSQAPAGGRGDTQYF
J gene: TRBJ2-1; V gene: TRBV4-3; CDR3 protein: CASSHSNYNEQFF
J gene: TRBJ2-7; V gene: TRBV7-9; CDR3 protein: CASSTSGYEQYF
J gene: TRBJ2-1; V gene: TRBV7-6; CDR3 protein: CASGASIEQFF
J gene: TRBJ2-7; V gene: TRBV6-5; CDR3 protein: CASTPSRDSTYEQYF
J gene: TRBJ2-7; V gene: TRBV6-1; CDR3 protein: CASSPIGDGYEQYF
J gene: TRBJ1-2; V gene: TRBV28; CDR3 protein: CASSLDERFNYGYTF
J gene: TRBJ2-5; V gene: TRBV18; CDR3 protein: CASSPPGPQETQYF
J gene: TRBJ2-1; V gene: TRBV11-2; CDR3 protein: CASSQDMWGGNNEQFF
J gene: TRBJ2-1; V gene: TRBV6-5; CDR3 protein: CASCPTGYNEQFF
J gene: TRBJ2-7; V gene: TRBV7-2; CDR3 protein: CASSPNRPTNAYEQYF
J gene: TRBJ1-1; V gene: TRBV5-6; CDR3 protein: CASSPGTGIGTEAFF
J gene: TRBJ2-1; V gene: TRBV9; CDR3 protein: CASSVVEQNNEQFF
J gene: TRBJ1-5; V gene: TRBV30; CDR3 protein: CAWSVAARHQPQHF
J gene: TRBJ2-1; V gene: TRBV19; CDR3 protein: CASSIPGGSYNEQFF
J gene: TRBJ1-5; V gene: TRBV19; CDR3 protein: CASKSRVGNQPQHF
J gene: TRBJ2-7; V gene: TRBV5-6; CDR3 protein: CASSIRLEQYF
J gene: TRBJ1-3; V gene: TRBV7-2; CDR3 protein: CASSLVQGSGNTIYF
J gene: TRBJ2-1; V gene: TRBV7-2; CDR3 protein: CASSRTTSGRGYEQFF
J gene: TRBJ1-1; V gene: TRBV20-1; CDR3 protein: CSASWNTEAFF
J gene: TRBJ1-1; V gene: TRBV5-1; CDR3 protein: CASSLGVNTEAFF
J gene: TRBJ2-3; V gene: TRBV5-1; CDR3 protein: CASRGQPSTDTQYF
J gene: TRBJ2-3; V gene: TRBV4-2; CDR3 protein: CASSHLRDRVPTDTQYF
J gene: TRBJ2-7; V gene: TRBV5-1; CDR3 protein: CASSLSGTGREQYF
J gene: TRBJ2-5; V gene: TRBV11-1; CDR3 protein: CASSLRTSVQETQYF
J gene: TRBJ2-1; V gene: TRBV11-2; CDR3 protein: CASSHSGTGGYGSYNEQFF
J gene: TRBJ2-5; V gene: TRBV6-5; CDR3 protein: CASSRSGGYQETQYF
J gene: TRBJ2-1; V gene: TRBV18; CDR3 protein: CASSEYQVQGGNEQFF
J gene: TRBJ2-7; V gene: TRBV6-1; CDR3 protein: CASSLGHRSYEQYF
J gene: TRBJ2-1; V gene: TRBV2; CDR3 protein: CASSRDSTYNEQFF
J gene: TRBJ2-1; V gene: TRBV2; CDR3 protein: CASNGFLDEQFF
J gene: TRBJ2-1; V gene: TRBV27; CDR3 protein: CASSKTTGLAAEQFF
J gene: TRBJ2-3; V gene: TRBV29-1; CDR3 protein: CSVEYSGTSTDTQYF
J gene: TRBJ1-5; V gene: TRBV27; CDR3 protein: CASSGTGSLSPQHF
J gene: TRBJ2-3; V gene: TRBV18; CDR3 protein: CASSTTGEDTQYF
J gene: TRBJ1-3; V gene: TRBV6-5; CDR3 protein: CASSYLGQGSGNTIYF
J gene: TRBJ2-7; V gene: TRBV11-2; CDR3 protein: CASSLVRILAGGDEQYF
J gene: TRBJ2-7; V gene: TRBV10-2; CDR3 protein: CASSGAYPYEQYF
J gene: TRBJ2-1; V gene: TRBV5-1; CDR3 protein: CASSLSMRGDNEQFF
J gene: TRBJ2-1; V gene: TRBV15; CDR3 protein: CATSRLRDNEQFF
J gene: TRBJ2-1; V gene: TRBV5-6; CDR3 protein: CASSLGPIYNEQFF
J gene: TRBJ2-7; V gene: TRBV27; CDR3 protein: CASSLFTTGGLEQYF
J gene: TRBJ1-1; V gene: TRBV28; CDR3 protein: CASRPYDREGTEAFF
J gene: TRBJ2-7; V gene: TRBV28; CDR3 protein: CASVGAAYEQYF
J gene: TRBJ1-1; V gene: TRBV6-6; CDR3 protein: CASSQGQREAFF
J gene: TRBJ1-2; V gene: TRBV29-1; CDR3 protein: CSVESKRDYGYTF
J gene: TRBJ2-3; V gene: TRBV9; CDR3 protein: CASSVAFRTSGIFTDTQYF